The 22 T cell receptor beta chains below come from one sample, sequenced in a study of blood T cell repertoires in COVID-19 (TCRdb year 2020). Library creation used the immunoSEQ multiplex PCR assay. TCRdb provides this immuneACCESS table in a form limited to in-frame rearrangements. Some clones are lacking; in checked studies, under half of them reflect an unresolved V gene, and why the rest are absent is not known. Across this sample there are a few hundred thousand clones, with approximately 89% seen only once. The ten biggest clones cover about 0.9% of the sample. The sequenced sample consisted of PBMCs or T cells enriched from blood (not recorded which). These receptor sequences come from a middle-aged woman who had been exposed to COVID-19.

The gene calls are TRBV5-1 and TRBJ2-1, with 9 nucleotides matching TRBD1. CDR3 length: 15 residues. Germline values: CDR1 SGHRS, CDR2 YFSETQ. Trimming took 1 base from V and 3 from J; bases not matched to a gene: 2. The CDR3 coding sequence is TGCGCCAGCAGCTTGAAGACAGGGGGCTACAATGAGCAGTTCTTC. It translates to CASSLKTGGYNEQFF. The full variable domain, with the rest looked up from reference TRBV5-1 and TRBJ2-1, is KAGVTQTPRYLIKTRGQQVTLSCSPISGHRSVSWYQQTPGQGLQFLFEYFSETQRNKGNFPGRFSGRQFSNSRSEMNVSTLELGDSALYLCASSLKTGGYNEQFFGPGTRLTVL.

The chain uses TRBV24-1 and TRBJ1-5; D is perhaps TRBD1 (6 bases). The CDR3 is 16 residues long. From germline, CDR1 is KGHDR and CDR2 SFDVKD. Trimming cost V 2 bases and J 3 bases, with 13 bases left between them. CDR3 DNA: TGTGCCACCAGTGATTCCAAGGACAGTAACAATCAGCCCCAGCATTTT. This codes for CATSDSKDSNNQPQHF.

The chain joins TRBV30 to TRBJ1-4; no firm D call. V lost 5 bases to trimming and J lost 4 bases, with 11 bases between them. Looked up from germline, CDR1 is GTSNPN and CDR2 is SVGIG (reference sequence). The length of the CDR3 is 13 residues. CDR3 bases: TGTGCCTGGCGGCCAGGTAGTAATGAAAAACTGTTTTTT. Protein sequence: CAWRPGSNEKLFF.

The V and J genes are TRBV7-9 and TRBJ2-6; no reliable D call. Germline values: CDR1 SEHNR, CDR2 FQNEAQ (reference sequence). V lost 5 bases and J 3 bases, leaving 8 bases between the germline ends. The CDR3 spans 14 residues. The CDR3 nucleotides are TGTGCCAGCAGCGGTGGCCTTGGGGCCAACGTCCTGACTTTC. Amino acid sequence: CASSGGLGANVLTF.

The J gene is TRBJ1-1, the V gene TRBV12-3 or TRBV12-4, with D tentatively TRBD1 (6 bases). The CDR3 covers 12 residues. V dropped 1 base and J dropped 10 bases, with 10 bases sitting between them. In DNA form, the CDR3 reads TGTGCCAGCAGTTTAGGGGGCAGGGGAGCTTTCTTT. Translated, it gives CASSLGGRGAFF.

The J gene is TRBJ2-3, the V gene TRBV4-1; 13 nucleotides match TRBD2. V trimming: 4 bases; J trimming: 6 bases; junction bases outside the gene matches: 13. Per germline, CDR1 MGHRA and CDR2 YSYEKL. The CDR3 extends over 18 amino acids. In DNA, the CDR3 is TGCGCCAGCAGCCTTGGACTAGCGGGAGTTGGTGTGAGGGATACGCAGTATTTT. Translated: CASSLGLAGVGVRDTQYF.

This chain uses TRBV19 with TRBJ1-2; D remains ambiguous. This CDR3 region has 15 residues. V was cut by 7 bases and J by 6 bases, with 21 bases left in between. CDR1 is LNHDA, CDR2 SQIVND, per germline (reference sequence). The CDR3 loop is CASTIRRGREHGYTF. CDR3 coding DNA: TGTGCCAGTACCATTCGCCGAGGGCGCGAGCATGGCTACACCTTC.

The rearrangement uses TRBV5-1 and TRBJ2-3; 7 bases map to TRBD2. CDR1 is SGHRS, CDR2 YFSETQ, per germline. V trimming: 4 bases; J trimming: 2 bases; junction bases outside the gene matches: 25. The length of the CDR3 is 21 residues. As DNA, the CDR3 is TGCGCCAGCAGCCTCTCGCCGGGGGATAGGGCGGGGGATACTCACACAGATACGCAGTATTTT. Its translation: CASSLSPGDRAGDTHTDTQYF.

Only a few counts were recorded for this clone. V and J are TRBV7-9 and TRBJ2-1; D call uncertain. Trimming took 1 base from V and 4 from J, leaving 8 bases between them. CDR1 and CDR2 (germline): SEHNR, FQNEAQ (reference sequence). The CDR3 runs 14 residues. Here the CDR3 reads CASSLGLVYNEQFF. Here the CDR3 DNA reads TGTGCCAGCAGCTTAGGGCTAGTATACAATGAGCAGTTCTTC.

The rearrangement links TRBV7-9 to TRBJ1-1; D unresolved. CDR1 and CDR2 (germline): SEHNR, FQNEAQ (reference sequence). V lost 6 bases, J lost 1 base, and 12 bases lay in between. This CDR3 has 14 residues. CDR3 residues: CASRRLTPNTEAFF. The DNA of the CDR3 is TGTGCCAGCAGGCGACTGACCCCGAACACTGAAGCTTTCTTT.

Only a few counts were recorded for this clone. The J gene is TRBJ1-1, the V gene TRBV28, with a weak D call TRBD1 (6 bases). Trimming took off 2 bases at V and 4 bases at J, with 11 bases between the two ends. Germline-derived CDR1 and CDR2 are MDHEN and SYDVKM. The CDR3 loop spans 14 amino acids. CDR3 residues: CASSLTGGRTEAFF. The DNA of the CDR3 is TGTGCCAGCAGTTTAACGGGGGGGCGCACTGAAGCTTTCTTT.

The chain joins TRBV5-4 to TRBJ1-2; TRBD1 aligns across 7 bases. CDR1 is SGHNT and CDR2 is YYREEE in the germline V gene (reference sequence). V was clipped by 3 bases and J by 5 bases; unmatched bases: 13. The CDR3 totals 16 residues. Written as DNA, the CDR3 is TGTGCCAGCAGCTCCACTCTGGGACAGCTTAATTATGGCTACACCTTC. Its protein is CASSSTLGQLNYGYTF.

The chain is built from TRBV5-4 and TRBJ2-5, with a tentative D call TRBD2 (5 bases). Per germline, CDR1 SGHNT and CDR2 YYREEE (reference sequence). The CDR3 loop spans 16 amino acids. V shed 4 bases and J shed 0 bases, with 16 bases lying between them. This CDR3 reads CASSLLAPGYQETQYF. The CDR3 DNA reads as TGTGCCAGCAGCCTACTGGCCCCGGGATACCAAGAGACCCAGTACTTC.

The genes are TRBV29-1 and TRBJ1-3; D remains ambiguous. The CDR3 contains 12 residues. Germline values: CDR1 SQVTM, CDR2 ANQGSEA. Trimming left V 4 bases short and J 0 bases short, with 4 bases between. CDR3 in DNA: TGCAGCGTTGGGCTCTCTGGAAACACCATATATTTT. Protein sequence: CSVGLSGNTIYF.

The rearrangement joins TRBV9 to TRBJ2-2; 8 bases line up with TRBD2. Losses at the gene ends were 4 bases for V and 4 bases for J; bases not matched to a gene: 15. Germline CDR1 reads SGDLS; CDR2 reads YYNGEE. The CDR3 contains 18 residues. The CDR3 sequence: CASSPRGRGGPGTGELFF. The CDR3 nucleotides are TGTGCCAGCAGCCCCCGCGGCCGGGGGGGCCCGGGCACCGGGGAGCTGTTTTTT.

In DNA, the CDR3 is TGTGCCAGCAGTATTGACGACAGGAAATACACTGAAGCTTTCTTT. Its protein product is CASSIDDRKYTEAFF. The gene calls are TRBV6-5 and TRBJ1-1; TRBD1 is a possible D gene (6 bases). Germline lookup yields CDR1 MNHEY and CDR2 SVGAGI. The CDR3 is made up of 15 amino acids. The V and J ends lost 5 bases and 3 bases respectively, with 16 bases between them.

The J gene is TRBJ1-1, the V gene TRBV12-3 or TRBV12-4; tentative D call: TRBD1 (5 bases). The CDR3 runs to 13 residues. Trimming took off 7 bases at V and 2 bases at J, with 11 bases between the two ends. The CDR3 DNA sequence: TGTGCCAGCAAAAGGGGCAGCAACACTGAAGCTTTCTTT. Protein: CASKRGSNTEAFF.

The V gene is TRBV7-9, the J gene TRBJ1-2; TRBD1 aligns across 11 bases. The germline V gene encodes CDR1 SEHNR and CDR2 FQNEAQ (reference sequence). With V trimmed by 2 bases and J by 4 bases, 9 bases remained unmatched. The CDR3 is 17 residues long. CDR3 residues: CASSLPLGQGAGYGYTF. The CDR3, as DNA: TGTGCCAGCAGCTTACCCCTCGGACAGGGGGCAGGCTATGGCTACACCTTC.

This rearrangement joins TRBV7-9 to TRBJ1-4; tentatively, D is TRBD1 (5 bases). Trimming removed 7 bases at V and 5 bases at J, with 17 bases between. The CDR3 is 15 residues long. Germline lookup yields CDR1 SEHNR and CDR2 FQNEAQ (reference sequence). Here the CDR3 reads CASTTPGTGNEKLFF. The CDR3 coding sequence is TGTGCCAGCACCACACCAGGGACTGGAAATGAAAAACTGTTTTTT.

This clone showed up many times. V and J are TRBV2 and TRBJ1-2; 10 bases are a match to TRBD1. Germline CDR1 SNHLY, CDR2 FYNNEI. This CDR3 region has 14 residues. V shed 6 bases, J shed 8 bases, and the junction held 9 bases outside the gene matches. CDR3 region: CASRGDRGFLGYTF. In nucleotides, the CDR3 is TGTGCCAGCAGGGGGGACAGGGGCTTTCTCGGCTACACCTTC.

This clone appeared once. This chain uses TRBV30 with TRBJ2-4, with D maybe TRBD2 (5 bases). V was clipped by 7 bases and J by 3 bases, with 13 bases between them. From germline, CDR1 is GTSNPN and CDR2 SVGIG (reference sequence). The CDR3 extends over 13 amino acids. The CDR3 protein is CAFRISGKNIQYF. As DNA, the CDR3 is TGTGCCTTCAGGATCAGCGGCAAAAACATTCAGTACTTC.

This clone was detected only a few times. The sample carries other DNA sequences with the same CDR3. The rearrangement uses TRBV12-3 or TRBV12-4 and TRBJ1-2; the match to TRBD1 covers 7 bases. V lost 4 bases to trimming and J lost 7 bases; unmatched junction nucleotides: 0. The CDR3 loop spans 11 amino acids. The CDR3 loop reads CASSYRGGYTF. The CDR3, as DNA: TGTGCCAGCAGTTACAGGGGTGGCTACACCTTC.